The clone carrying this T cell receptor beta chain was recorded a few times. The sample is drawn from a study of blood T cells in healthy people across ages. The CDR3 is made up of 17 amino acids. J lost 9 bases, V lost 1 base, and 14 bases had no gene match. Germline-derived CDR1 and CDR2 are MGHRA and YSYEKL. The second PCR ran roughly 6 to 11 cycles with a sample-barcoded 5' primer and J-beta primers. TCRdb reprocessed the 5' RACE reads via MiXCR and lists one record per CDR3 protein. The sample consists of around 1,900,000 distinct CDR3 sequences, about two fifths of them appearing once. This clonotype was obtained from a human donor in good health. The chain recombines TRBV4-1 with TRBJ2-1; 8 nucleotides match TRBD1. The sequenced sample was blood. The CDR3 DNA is TGCGCCAGCAGCCAAGGAATTCAGGGCAGGGGGCATATTGAGCAGTTCTTC. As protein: CASSQGIQGRGHIEQFF.